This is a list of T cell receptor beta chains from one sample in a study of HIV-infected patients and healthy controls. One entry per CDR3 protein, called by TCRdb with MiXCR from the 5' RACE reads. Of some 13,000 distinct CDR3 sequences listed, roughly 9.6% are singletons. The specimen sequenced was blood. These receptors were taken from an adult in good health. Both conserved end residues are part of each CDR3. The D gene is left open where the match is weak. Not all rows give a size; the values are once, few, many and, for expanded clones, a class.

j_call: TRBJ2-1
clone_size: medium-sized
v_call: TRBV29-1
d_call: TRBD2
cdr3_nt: TGCAGCGCCGCGACTAGCGGGAGGTACAATGAGCAGTTCTTC
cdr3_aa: CSAATSGRYNEQFF

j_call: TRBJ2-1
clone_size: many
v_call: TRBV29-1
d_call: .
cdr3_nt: TGCAGCGTTGGGGTCCGAACCTACAATGAGCAGTTCTTC
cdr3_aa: CSVGVRTYNEQFF

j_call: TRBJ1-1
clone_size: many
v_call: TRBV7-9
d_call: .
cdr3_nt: TGTGCCAGCAGCTCTCAGGACAGCCTGAACACTGAAGCTTTCTTT
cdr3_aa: CASSSQDSLNTEAFF

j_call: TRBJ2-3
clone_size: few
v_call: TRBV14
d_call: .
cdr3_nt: TGTGCCAGCAGCCAAGCGGGACCTACAATTAGCACAGATACGCAGTATTTT
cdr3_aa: CASSQAGPTISTDTQYF

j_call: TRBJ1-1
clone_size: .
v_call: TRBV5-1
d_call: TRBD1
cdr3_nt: TGCGCCAGCAGCTCGGGACAGACGAACACTGAAGCTTTCTTT
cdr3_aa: CASSSGQTNTEAFF

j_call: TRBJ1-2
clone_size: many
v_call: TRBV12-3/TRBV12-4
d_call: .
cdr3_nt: TGTGCCAGCAGGGGTGGACAGCCCGGGGGGTATGGCTACACCTTC
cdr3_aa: CASRGGQPGGYGYTF

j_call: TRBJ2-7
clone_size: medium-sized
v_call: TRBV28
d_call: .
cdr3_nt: TGTGCCAGCAGTTTTCGGAAGCCCTTAGAGGAGCAGTACTTC
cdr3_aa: CASSFRKPLEEQYF

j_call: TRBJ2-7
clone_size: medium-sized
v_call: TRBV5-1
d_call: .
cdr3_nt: TGCGCCAGCAGCTTAACACCGGGACCGGAGCTGTGGCAGTACTTC
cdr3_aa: CASSLTPGPELWQYF

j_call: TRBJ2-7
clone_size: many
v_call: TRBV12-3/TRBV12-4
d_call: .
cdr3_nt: TGTGCCACTAGTCGGGCGGGGAACTACGAGCAGTACTTC
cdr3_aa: CATSRAGNYEQYF

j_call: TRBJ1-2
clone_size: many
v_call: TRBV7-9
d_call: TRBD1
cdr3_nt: TGTGCCAGCAGCCCCCAGGGGGCTGGTGGCTACACCTTC
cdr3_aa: CASSPQGAGGYTF

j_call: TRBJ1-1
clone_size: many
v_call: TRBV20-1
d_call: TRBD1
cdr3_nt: TGCAGTGCTAGAGCAGGGGGAGGCTATGAAGCTTTCTTT
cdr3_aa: CSARAGGGYEAFF

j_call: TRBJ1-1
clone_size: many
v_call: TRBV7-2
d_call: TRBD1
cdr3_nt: TGTGCCAGCAGCCTTCGGACAGGGAACACTGAAGCTTTCTTT
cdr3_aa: CASSLRTGNTEAFF

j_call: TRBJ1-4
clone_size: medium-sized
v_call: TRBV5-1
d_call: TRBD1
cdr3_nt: TGCGCCAGCAGCCGCGCACAGGGGGAGAGGGAAAAACTGTTTTTT
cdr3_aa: CASSRAQGEREKLFF

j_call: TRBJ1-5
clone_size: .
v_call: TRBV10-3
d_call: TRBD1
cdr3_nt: TGTGCCGTCAGAACGGGACAGGGTCTCAATCAGCCCCAGCATTTT
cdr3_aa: CAVRTGQGLNQPQHF

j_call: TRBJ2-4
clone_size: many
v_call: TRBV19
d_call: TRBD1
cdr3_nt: TGTGCCAGTGGACCGGGACAGGGGGTTGTCAAAAACATTCAGTACTTC
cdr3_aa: CASGPGQGVVKNIQYF

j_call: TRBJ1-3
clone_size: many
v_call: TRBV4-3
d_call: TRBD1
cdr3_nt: TGCGCCAGCAGCCAAGATGGGACAGGGTTCTCTGGAAACACCATATATTTT
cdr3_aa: CASSQDGTGFSGNTIYF

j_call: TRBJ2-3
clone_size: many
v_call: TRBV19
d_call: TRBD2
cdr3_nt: TGTGCCAGTAGTAACCGCGGGACTAGCGGGGGGGGAGATACGCAGTATTTT
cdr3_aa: CASSNRGTSGGGDTQYF

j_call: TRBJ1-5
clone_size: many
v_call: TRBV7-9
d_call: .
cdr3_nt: TGTGCCAGCAGCTTCGGGGGGAGTAAGAGCAATCAGCCCCAGCATTTT
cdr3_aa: CASSFGGSKSNQPQHF

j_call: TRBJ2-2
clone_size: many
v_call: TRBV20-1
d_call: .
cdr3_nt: TGCAGTGCTCCAGGGGAGGGCACCGGGGAGCTGTTTTTT
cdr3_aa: CSAPGEGTGELFF

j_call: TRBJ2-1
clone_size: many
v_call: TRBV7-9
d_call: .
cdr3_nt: TGTGCCAGCAGCCCAGTGCAGGACAGTCCCTACAATGAGCAGTTCTTC
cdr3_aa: CASSPVQDSPYNEQFF

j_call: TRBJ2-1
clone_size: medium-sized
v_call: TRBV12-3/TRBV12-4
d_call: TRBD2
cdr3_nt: TGTGCCAGCACCGGACTAGGTTGGGGTGAGCAGTTCTTC
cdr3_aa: CASTGLGWGEQFF

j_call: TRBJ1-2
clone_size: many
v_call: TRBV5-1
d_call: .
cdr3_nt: TGCGCCAGCAGCCCTGACGGACGGAACTATGGCTACACCTTC
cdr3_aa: CASSPDGRNYGYTF

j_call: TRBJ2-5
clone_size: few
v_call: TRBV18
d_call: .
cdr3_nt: TGTGCCAGCTCGCAGCAAGAGACCCAGTACTTC
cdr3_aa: CASSQQETQYF

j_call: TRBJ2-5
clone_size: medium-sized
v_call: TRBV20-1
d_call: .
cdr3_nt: TGCAGTGCTTCAGCTAGGGAACAAGAGACCCAGTACTTC
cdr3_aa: CSASAREQETQYF

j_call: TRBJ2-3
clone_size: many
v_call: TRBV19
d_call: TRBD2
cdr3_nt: TGTGCCAGTAGTAACCCCGGGACTAGCGGGAGAAGCGCAGATACGCAGTATTTT
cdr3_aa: CASSNPGTSGRSADTQYF

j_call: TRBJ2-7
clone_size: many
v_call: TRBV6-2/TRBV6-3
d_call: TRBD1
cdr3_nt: TGTGCCAGCAAAAGACAGGGACACGAGCAGTACTTC
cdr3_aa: CASKRQGHEQYF

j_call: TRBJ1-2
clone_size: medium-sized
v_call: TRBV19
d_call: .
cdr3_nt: TGTGCCAGTAGTCCCGAGACAGGCTTCTATGGCTACACCTTC
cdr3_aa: CASSPETGFYGYTF

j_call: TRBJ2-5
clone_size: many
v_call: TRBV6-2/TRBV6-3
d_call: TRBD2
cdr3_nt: TGTGCCAGTACTATAGCGGGAGCCGAGACGGAGACCCAGTACTTC
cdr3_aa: CASTIAGAETETQYF

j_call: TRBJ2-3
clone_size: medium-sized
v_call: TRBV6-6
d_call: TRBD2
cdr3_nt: TGTGCCAGCAGCCGCGGGGGGCCCGAAGATACGCAGTATTTT
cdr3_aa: CASSRGGPEDTQYF

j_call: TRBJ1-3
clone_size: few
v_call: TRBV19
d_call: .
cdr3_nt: TGTGCCAGTAGTATCATGGCCGAATACCTTGGGAACACCATATATTTT
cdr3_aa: CASSIMAEYLGNTIYF

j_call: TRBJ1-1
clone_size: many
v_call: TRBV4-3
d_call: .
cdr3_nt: TGCGCCAGCAGCCAAGAGGAGAGGATGAACACTGAAGCTTTCTTT
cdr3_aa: CASSQEERMNTEAFF

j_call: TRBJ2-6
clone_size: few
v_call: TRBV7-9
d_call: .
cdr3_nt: TGTGCCAGCAGCCCCCCCCAAACAGGACTTCATCTCTCTGGGGCCAACGTCCTGACTTTC
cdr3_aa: CASSPPQTGLHLSGANVLTF

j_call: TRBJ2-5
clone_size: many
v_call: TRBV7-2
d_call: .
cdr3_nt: TGTGCCAGCAGCTTTTCAGGGATTGGAGAGACCCAGTACTTC
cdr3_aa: CASSFSGIGETQYF

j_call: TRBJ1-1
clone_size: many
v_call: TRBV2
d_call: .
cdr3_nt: TGTGCCAGCAGGGGACCCGACCCCTTTATGAACACTGAAGCTTTCTTT
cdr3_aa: CASRGPDPFMNTEAFF

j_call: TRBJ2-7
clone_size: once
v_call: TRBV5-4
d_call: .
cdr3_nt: TGTGCCAGCAGCTTGGTGGGGGGCAGGAGCTCCTACGAGCAGTACTTC
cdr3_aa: CASSLVGGRSSYEQYF

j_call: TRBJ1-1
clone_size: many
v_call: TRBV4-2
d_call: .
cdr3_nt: TGTGCCAGCAGCCATGGGGCAGGCGAAGCTTTCTTT
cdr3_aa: CASSHGAGEAFF

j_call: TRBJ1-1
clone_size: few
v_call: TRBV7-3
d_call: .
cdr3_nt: TGTGCCAGCAGCTTAGCAGCGAACACTGAAGCTTTCTTT
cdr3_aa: CASSLAANTEAFF

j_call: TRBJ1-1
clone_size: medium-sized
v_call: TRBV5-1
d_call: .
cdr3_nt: TGCGCCAGCAGCTCCCGGGGGATGAACACTGAAGCTTTCTTT
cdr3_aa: CASSSRGMNTEAFF

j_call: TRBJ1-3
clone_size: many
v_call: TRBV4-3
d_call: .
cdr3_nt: TGCGCCAGCAGCCAAGACCGATCAAGAAACACCATATATTTT
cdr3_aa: CASSQDRSRNTIYF

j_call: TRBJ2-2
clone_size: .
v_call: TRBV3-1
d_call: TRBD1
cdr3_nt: TGTGCCAGCAGCCATAGTCCGACAGGGGGAACTGCGAACACCGGGGAGCTGTTTTTT
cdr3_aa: CASSHSPTGGTANTGELFF

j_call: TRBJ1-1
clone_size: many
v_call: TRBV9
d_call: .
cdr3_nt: TGTGCCAGCAGCGAGAGCGGGGGGCGCGGAGCTTTCTTT
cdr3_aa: CASSESGGRGAFF

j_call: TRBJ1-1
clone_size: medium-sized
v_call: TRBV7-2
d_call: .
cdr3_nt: TGTGCCAGCTTAGGGTTTCGGGACACTGAAGCTTTCTTT
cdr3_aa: CASLGFRDTEAFF

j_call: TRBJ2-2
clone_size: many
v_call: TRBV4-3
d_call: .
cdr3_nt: TGCGCCAGCAGCCAAGATCAGGCAGGGGAGCTGTTTTTT
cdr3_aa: CASSQDQAGELFF

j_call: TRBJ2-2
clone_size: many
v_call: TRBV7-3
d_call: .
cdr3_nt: TGTGCCAGCAGCTCCGGGTCGTTAGGGACGGGCACCGGGGAGCTGTTTTTT
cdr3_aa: CASSSGSLGTGTGELFF

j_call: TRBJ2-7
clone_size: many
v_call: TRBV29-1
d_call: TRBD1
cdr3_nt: TGCAGCGTTGTACCGGGACAGACCTACGAGCAGTACTTC
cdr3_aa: CSVVPGQTYEQYF

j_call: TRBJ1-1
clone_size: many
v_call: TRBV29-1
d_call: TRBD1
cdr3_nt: TGCAGCGTGAACAGGGGGAACACTGAAGCTTTCTTT
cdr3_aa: CSVNRGNTEAFF

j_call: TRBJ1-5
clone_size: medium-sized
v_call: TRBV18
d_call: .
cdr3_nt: TGTGCCAGCTCACCTATCGAGGGGCGAGATCAGCCCCAGCATTTT
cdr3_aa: CASSPIEGRDQPQHF

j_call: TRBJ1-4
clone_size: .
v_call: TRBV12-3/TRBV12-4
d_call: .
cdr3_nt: TGTGCCAGCAGTACTTATTACTGGGGCCACGGACAGAGAAGGAATGAAAAACTGTTTTTT
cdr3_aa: CASSTYYWGHGQRRNEKLFF

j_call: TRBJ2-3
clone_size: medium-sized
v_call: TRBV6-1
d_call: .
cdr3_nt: TGTGCCAGCAGTGGCTTAGCTGGGGGCCAAGATACGCAGTATTTT
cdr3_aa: CASSGLAGGQDTQYF

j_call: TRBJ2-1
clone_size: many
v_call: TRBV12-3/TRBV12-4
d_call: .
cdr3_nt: TGTGCCAGCAGTTTGTTTGGTAATGAGCAGTTCTTC
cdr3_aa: CASSLFGNEQFF

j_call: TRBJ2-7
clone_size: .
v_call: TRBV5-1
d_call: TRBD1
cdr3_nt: TGCGCCAGCAGCATCGACTCACTATCCGGGACAGGGAACGGCGAGCAGTACTTC
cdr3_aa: CASSIDSLSGTGNGEQYF

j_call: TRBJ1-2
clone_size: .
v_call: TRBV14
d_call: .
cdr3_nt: TGTGCCAGCAGCCAAGATCTGGAATCTGGTGGCTACACCTTC
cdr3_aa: CASSQDLESGGYTF

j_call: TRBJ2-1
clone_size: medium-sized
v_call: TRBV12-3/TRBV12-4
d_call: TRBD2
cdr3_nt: TGTGCCAGCAGTCGCTACCCCTGGACTAGCGGTCACAATGAGCAGTTCTTC
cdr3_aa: CASSRYPWTSGHNEQFF

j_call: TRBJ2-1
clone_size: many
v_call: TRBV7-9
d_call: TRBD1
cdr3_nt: TGTGCCAGCAGCTTACGGCGGGGACAGGAGTTCTTC
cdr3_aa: CASSLRRGQEFF

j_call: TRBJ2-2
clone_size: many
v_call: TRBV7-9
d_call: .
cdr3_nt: TGTGCCAGCAGCCCCGGGCCAGGGAAGAACACCGGGGAGCTGTTTTTT
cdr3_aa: CASSPGPGKNTGELFF

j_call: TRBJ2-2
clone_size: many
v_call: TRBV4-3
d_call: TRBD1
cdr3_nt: TGCGCCAGCAGCCAAACAGGGGCCAACACCGGGGAGCTGTTTTTT
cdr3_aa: CASSQTGANTGELFF

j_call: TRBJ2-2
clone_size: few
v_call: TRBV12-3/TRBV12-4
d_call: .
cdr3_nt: TGTGCCAGCAGTACAGGAGTGAACACCGGGGAGCTGTTTTTT
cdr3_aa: CASSTGVNTGELFF